One T cell receptor beta chain is described in this entry. This clonotype was counted at least ten times. Its cognate antigen has yet to be identified. Base qualities are not at hand, and no much larger clone is one base apart. The germline V and J ends show losses of 7 bases and 2 bases respectively, and no gene match explains 4 bases of the junction. The germline V gene (reference sequence) provides CDR1 DFQATT and CDR2 SNEGSKA. From the cysteine through the phenylalanine, the CDR3 covers 13 amino acids. Only the CDR3 DNA stays, 39 bases, in frame from base 1. The data derive from a study of T cells in Graves' hyperthyroidism and ophthalmopathy (dated by TCRdb to the late 2010s). A note on the overall study: Peripheral blood was collected at initial diagnosis, before any treatment. A discovery cohort of about a hundred patients, about 40 with Graves' ophthalmopathy and fewer than 65 with stable Graves' hyperthyroidism, was used to find distinguishing TCR V-J signatures. Whether ophthalmopathy could be predicted prospectively was tested in an independent validation cohort made up of roughly 19 hyperthyroidism patients plus 17 patients who later progressed to ophthalmopathy. The 75 to 100 discovery patients were randomly split 7:3 into training and test sets. Thyroid tissue and blood T-cell repertoires from about six Graves' hyperthyroidism patients were also compared in the study. After sampling, hyperthyroidism patients received methimazole starting at 30 mg daily, and ophthalmopathy patients received high-dose intravenous methylprednisolone. The paper reports TCR Vbeta CDR3 sequencing of 130 to 150 peripheral blood samples: around 41 ophthalmopathy, under 80 hyperthyroidism and around 17 progressor patients.

Broad study findings and their caveats: Ophthalmopathy was separated from stable hyperthyroidism by a 13 V-J signature model, with approximately 85% sensitivity and roughly 84% specificity obtained in cross-validation and 80%/75% obtained in testing. In validation, progression to ophthalmopathy was predicted by the model with roughly 69% sensitivity and 72.22% specificity, a median of about 6 months before onset. Most expanded thyroid clonotypes (frequency above 0.001) were also detected in blood, suggesting blood repertoires may reflect thyroid immune responses. No statistical method was used to set the sample size in advance, and investigators knew the group allocation.

Amplification of TCR beta CDR3 regions was carried out from RNA transcripts. For the first round of RT-PCR on the TCR CDR3, the HTBI primer set was used together with the Qiagen OneStep RT-PCR kit. The libraries were constructed in a second round of multiplex PCR and then size-selected and purified. The libraries were sequenced on an Illumina HiSeq2000 using paired-end 100 bp reads. Turning to the authors' computational methods: SOAPnuke was used to process the raw data, removing reads that contained adapters or uncalled bases, had a mean Phred below 15, or lacked an exact match to the constant primer or identifier. COPE v1.2.5 was used to merge the high-quality paired reads, and each unique nucleotide sequence was defined as a clonotype. MiTCR v1.1 was used to align clonotypes to the IMGT TRBV, TRBD and TRBJ reference segments. Analysis was restricted to V-J combinations with a frequency above 0.0001, which covered just over 98% of repertoires. A TCS score was defined as the ratio between F50 (clonal expansion) and ExV (chaos), using BLOSUM62-based TCRdist between CDR3 peptides within each V-J. Welch's t-statistics and random forest reduced several hundred V-J features to roughly 13, which were used in a naive Bayes classifier (R e1071). The public reads were quality trimmed at Q25 with fastp and then assembled into clones with MiXCR by TCRdb, keeping productive beta chains. When rows share a CDR3 protein, they turn into one entry using the most common DNA and genes. These V and J calls derive from TCRdb rather than the authors' analysis. The sample records about 570,000 distinct CDR3 sequences, 14% of which are singletons. Jointly, the top ten make up approximately 15% of the sample.

Graves' hyperthyroidism was defined as stable when no progression to ophthalmopathy occurred over 18 months of follow-up. Hyperthyroidism patients were aged 18 to 65 years and newly diagnosed, with disease duration of less than 2 months. Any patient with an uncontrolled infection, another autoimmune disease, pregnancy or lactation was excluded. Diagnoses were based on clinical symptoms, serum thyroxine and TRAb, thyroid ultrasound and orbital computed tomography. PBMCs were separated from under 11 ml of fresh peripheral blood using Ficoll-Paque density gradient centrifugation. Total RNA was extracted with Trizol reagent, and quality was checked on an Agilent 2100 Bioanalyzer.

This clonotype was sampled from a woman in her 40s with Graves' hyperthyroidism. Sequencing was done on a sample of blood. The rearrangement joined TRBV20-1 to TRBJ2-1; TRBD2 matches 8 bases in the middle. CDR3 protein: CSVQRETYNEQFF. The DNA is as follows: TGCAGTGTTCAGCGGGAGACCTACAATGAGCAGTTCTTC.